The 26 T cell receptor delta chains below were found in one sample sequenced in a study of gamma-delta chains in newborns, infants, children. TCRdb redid the clone calls on the reads with CATT. This table holds roughly 3,600 delta-chain clones, approximately 4.3% found once. Sequenced: blood. The receptor source for this set is a child who was a newborn, infant or young child, either healthy, febrile or measles-vaccinated (not recorded which).

The gene calls are TRDV2 and TRDJ1; TRDD3 is a possible D gene (6 bases). Per the germline V gene, CDR1 is GEAIGNYY and CDR2 is EKD. The CDR3 sequence is 18 residues long. V lost 0 bases and J lost 0, with 19 bases in between. The CDR3 DNA is TGTGCCTGTGACACCGTTGCGGCCCGGGGGACTAACACCGATAAACTCATCTTT. Translating gives CACDTVAARGTNTDKLIF.

This clone ranks as medium-sized. At the DNA level, this CDR3 is encoded by other sequences in the same sample as well. V and J are TRDV2 and TRDJ1, with D perhaps TRDD3 (6 bases). Trimming cost V 3 bases and J 2 bases, with 12 bases left between them. The germline V gene encodes CDR1 GEAIGNYY and CDR2 EKD. The CDR3 extends over 14 amino acids. CDR3 sequence (DNA): TGTGCCTGTGACCCGATACGCGTTACCGATAAACTCATCTTT. Translation gives CACDPIRVTDKLIF.

By sample share, this clone is medium-sized. V usage is TRDV2 and J usage is TRDJ1; 11 nucleotides match TRDD3. The CDR3 consists of 19 residues. J was trimmed by 2 bases and V by 4 bases; bases with no gene match: 17. Germline lookup yields CDR1 GEAIGNYY and CDR2 EKD. The CDR3 region is CACEGPLGDNSHWTDKLIF. The CDR3 bases are TGTGCCTGTGAGGGGCCACTGGGGGATAATAGCCATTGGACCGATAAACTCATCTTT.

About this clone: This may stem from a read error, because a much larger clone lies one nucleotide away. This sample also contains other DNA sequences that code for the same CDR3. This sequence joins TRDV2 and TRDJ1; 7 bases agree with TRDD3. Trimming took 0 bases from V and 5 from J; bases not matched to a gene: 8. The CDR3 is 15 amino acids. Germline CDR1 GEAIGNYY, CDR2 EKD. The CDR3 coding sequence is TGTGCCTGTGACACCGTGGGGGACCGCACTGATAAACTCATCTTT. Protein product: CACDTVGDRTDKLIF.

This clone showed up just a few times. This may be a read error, as it is one base from a much larger clone. The chain joins TRDV2 to TRDJ1; the D gene is possibly TRDD3 (6 bases). V lost 5 bases and J lost 0, with 24 bases in between. The CDR3 length is 18 residues. CDR1 is GEAIGNYY, CDR2 EKD, per germline. The CDR3 DNA is TGTGCCTGTGGCACTTTATCCCCCGTACTGGGAGACACCGATAAACTCATCTTT. Amino acids: CACGTLSPVLGDTDKLIF.

For this clone: It differs at one base from a far larger clone, so likely a read error. This rearrangement joins TRDV2 to TRDJ1, with 8 bases lining up with TRDD3. The V gene's germline CDR1 is GEAIGNYY and CDR2 EKD. CDR3 length: 18 residues. CDR3 bases: TGTGCCCGTGAACCCCTTACTGGGGGGCCTAGGACTACCGATAAACTCATCTTT. Translation: CAREPLTGGPRTTDKLIF.

In the case of this clone: A much larger clone lies a single base off, so this may be a read error. The V call is TRDV2, the J call TRDJ1; 7 nucleotides agree with TRDD3. V gave up 4 bases and J gave up 2 bases; unmatched junction bases: 12. Germline values: CDR1 GEAIGNYY, CDR2 EKD. This CDR3 is 16 amino acids long. CDR3 loop: CACDALGANKTDKLIF. The CDR3 DNA is TGTGCCTGTGATGCGCTGGGGGCTAATAAAACCGATAAACTCATCTTT.

A few counts support this clone. This sequence may be a read error, since a much larger clone differs from it by one base. The rearrangement uses TRDV2 and TRDJ1; 7 nucleotides line up with TRDD3. CDR1 is GEAIGNYY and CDR2 is EKD in the germline V gene. The V and J ends lost 4 bases and 1 base, in that order; junction bases with no gene match: 17. The CDR3 has 18 amino acids. CDR3 nucleotide sequence: TGTGCCTGTGATGGCCTTGGCTTTGGGGGACCCCCCACCGATAAACTCATCTTT. Translation gives CACDGLGFGGPPTDKLIF.

The chain joins TRDV2 to TRDJ3; TRDD3 matches 10 bases. Germline assignment: CDR1 GEAIGNYY and CDR2 EKD. There are 18 residues in the CDR3. The V segment lost 3 bases and the J segment 0 bases; nucleotides outside the gene matches: 4. CDR3 nucleotides: TGTGCCTGTGACCCGACTGGGGGATCCTCCTGGGACACCCGACAGATGTTTTTC. Translation gives CACDPTGGSSWDTRQMFF.

In its sample, this clone is medium-sized. The CDR3 loop reads CACDTGDARSSWDTRQMFF. In DNA form, the CDR3 reads TGTGCCTGTGACACAGGGGATGCAAGAAGCTCCTGGGACACCCGACAGATGTTTTTC. The chain joins TRDV2 to TRDJ3, with D possibly matching TRDD3 (6 bases). Germline CDR1 GEAIGNYY, CDR2 EKD. The CDR3 has 19 amino acids. The germline V and J ends were trimmed by 1 base and 0 bases, with 15 bases remaining between them.

With respect to this clone: A far larger clone lies a single base away; this is likely a read error. V gene TRDV2 combines with J gene TRDJ1; 9 bases line up with TRDD3. The junction had 4 bases not matched to a gene; V was cut back by 4 bases and J by 2 bases. The CDR3 totals 14 residues. Germline V gene sequence: CDR1 GEAIGNYY, CDR2 EKD. In DNA form, the CDR3 reads TGTGCCTGTGAGGACTGGGGGACAACCGATAAACTCATCTTT. Residues: CACEDWGTTDKLIF.

This clone is medium-sized in the sample. The rearrangement joins TRDV2 to TRDJ1, with 9 bases aligning to TRDD3. Germline values: CDR1 GEAIGNYY, CDR2 EKD. The CDR3 runs to 15 residues. V gave up 0 bases and J gave up 6 bases; unmatched junction bases: 7. The CDR3 loop reads CACDTLGDRSYKLIF. CDR3 DNA: TGTGCCTGTGACACCTTGGGGGATAGATCCTATAAACTCATCTTT.

The chain couples TRDV2 to TRDJ1, with 11 bases lining up with TRDD3. Germline V gene sequence: CDR1 GEAIGNYY, CDR2 EKD. J lost 9 bases, V lost 1 base, and 12 bases had no gene match. The CDR3 runs 16 residues. For the CDR3, the DNA is TGTGCCTGTGACACACTTTCGGTACTGGGGGATATTGAACTCATCTTT. This sequence encodes CACDTLSVLGDIELIF.

Notes on this clone: A much bigger clone sits one base away, suggesting this may be a read error. Distinct nucleotide sequences in the sample also encode this CDR3. V gene TRDV1 combines with J gene TRDJ1; D is perhaps TRDD3 (5 bases). Germline V gene lookup returns CDR1 TSWWSYY and CDR2 QGS. The CDR3 loop spans 20 amino acids. The CDR3 DNA reads as TGCGCTCTTGGGGAATGGGGTTCGGCCCCGGGGACGCCGTACACCGATAAACTCATCTTT. Amino acids: CALGEWGSAPGTPYTDKLIF.

As regards this clone: This sequence may be a read error, since a much larger clone differs from it by one base. As DNA, the CDR3 is TGTGCCCGTGACACACTGGGGGATAAATGGAATTTGGACACCGATAAACTCATCTTT. As protein: CARDTLGDKWNLDTDKLIF. This rearrangement joins TRDV2 to TRDJ1; 11 bases map to TRDD3. CDR3 length: 19 residues. Germline-derived CDR1 and CDR2 are GEAIGNYY and EKD.

As concerns this clone: This sequence may be a read error, since a much larger clone differs from it by one base. Additional DNA sequences in this sample encode the identical CDR3. J is TRDJ3 and V is TRDV2; no firm D call. Germline V gene sequence: CDR1 GEAIGNYY, CDR2 EKD. This CDR3 is built from 19 residues. CDR3 nucleotides: TGTGCCTGCGACACCGCCAGTTCCCTGAGCTCCTGGGACACCCGACAGATGTTTTTC. It encodes CACDTASSLSSWDTRQMFF.

This clone is deemed medium-sized. The sample contains more than one DNA sequence encoding this CDR3. This sequence joins TRDV2 and TRDJ3; D gene uncertain. Germline V gene data show CDR1 as GEAIGNYY and CDR2 as EKD. Trimming removed 0 bases from V and 0 bases from J, with 17 bases in between. This CDR3 is built from 20 residues. The CDR3 nucleotides read TGTGCCTGTGACACCGCAGGGACCCTCCAGAGCTCCTGGGACACCCGACAGATGTTTTTC. Encoded protein: CACDTAGTLQSSWDTRQMFF.

In regard to this clone: Since a much larger clone is just one base distant, this may be a read error. The chain is built from TRDV2 and TRDJ1; TRDD3 matches 11 bases. The V segment lost 0 bases and the J segment 2 bases; nucleotides outside the gene matches: 16. There are 20 residues in the CDR3. Looked up from germline, CDR1 is GEAIGNYY and CDR2 is EKD. The DNA for the CDR3 is TGTGCCTGTGACACCCTTCCCCTAAACTGGGGGATAGGTGAGACCGATAAACTCATCTTT. It translates to CACDTLPLNWGIGETDKLIF.

This clone is labeled medium-sized. The chain joins TRDV2 to TRDJ1; no clear D gene. Trimming took off 0 bases at V and 0 bases at J, with 10 bases between the two ends. This CDR3 has 15 residues. The germline V gene encodes CDR1 GEAIGNYY and CDR2 EKD. The CDR3 here is CACDTVELYTDKLIF. For the CDR3, the DNA is TGTGCCTGTGACACCGTAGAGCTCTACACCGATAAACTCATCTTT.

In this sample, this clone is medium-sized (0.01 to 0.1%). The J gene is TRDJ3, the V gene TRDV2, with 9 bases aligning to TRDD3. CDR1 and CDR2 from the germline V gene are GEAIGNYY and EKD. Trimming removed 0 bases from V and 0 bases from J; junction bases left unmatched: 5. The CDR3 loop spans 19 amino acids. As DNA, the CDR3 is TGTGCCTGTGACACCGGAAACTGGGGGAGCTCCTGGGACACCCGACAGATGTTTTTC. Its protein is CACDTGNWGSSWDTRQMFF.

This clone was counted only a few times. Given a far larger clone just one base away, this is likely a sequencing read error. V usage is TRDV2 and J usage is TRDJ1; 12 nucleotides agree with TRDD3. Losses at the gene ends were 3 bases for V and 3 bases for J; bases not matched to a gene: 13. This CDR3 region has 18 residues. From germline, CDR1 is GEAIGNYY and CDR2 EKD. CDR3 loop: CACDHLLGDTGNADKLIF. DNA for the CDR3: TGTGCCTGTGACCATCTACTGGGGGATACTGGGAACGCCGATAAACTCATCTTT.

This clone was found a few times. No DNA is shown, since the ends of the CDR3 on it are uncertain; the CDR3 is the one TCRdb lists. J is TRDJ1 and V is TRAV29/DV5; TRDD3, the D gene given by the table, was not confirmed from the DNA. The CDR3 numbers 24 amino acids, ends counted. Germline loops: CDR1 NSMFDY, CDR2 ISSIKDK. CDR3 loop: CSVLLCSKYPWGTPLGINTDKLIF.

This clone was recorded a few times. This may stem from a read error, because a much larger clone lies one nucleotide away. The chain employs TRDV2 and TRDJ1, with TRDD2 as a possible D gene (5 bases). CDR1 and CDR2 from the germline V gene are GEAIGNYY and EKD. CDR3 length: 18 amino acids. Trimming cost V 0 bases and J 0 bases, with 19 bases left between them. CDR3: CACDTVAPSGSYTDKLIF. In DNA form, the CDR3 reads TGTGCCTGTGACACCGTGGCCCCTTCGGGGTCCTACACCGATAAACTCATCTTT.

Only a few counts were recorded for this clone. CDR3 DNA: TGTGCCTGTGACAATGTCCCTACTGGGGGATACCACACCGATAAACTCATCTTT. The encoded protein is CACDNVPTGGYHTDKLIF. The chain carries TRDV2 and TRDJ1, with 12 bases lining up with TRDD3. Germline-derived CDR1 and CDR2 are GEAIGNYY and EKD. The CDR3 has 18 residues. Trimming removed 2 bases from V and 0 bases from J; junction bases left unmatched: 9.

This clone has just a few counts. Since a much larger clone is just one base distant, this may be a read error. This specimen includes other DNA sequences encoding the same CDR3. The V call is TRDV2, the J call TRDJ1; 8 bases are shared with TRDD3. Germline CDR1 is GEAIGNYY and CDR2 is EKD. The CDR3 contains 16 residues. V trimming: 1 base; J trimming: 3 bases; junction bases outside the gene matches: 9. The CDR3 nucleotides read TGTGCCTGTGACACGGTTACTGGGGGTTACGCCGATAAACTCATCTTT. Its protein product is CACDTVTGGYADKLIF.

This clone was found a few times. The junction differs from germline at one of its ends, possibly a read error. This chain links TRDV2 with TRDJ3; the match to TRDD3 covers 10 bases. The germline V gene encodes CDR1 GEAIGNYY and CDR2 EKD. This CDR3 spans 20 amino acids. The CDR3 nucleotides are TGTGCCTGTGACCCCCTACTGGGGGATTTCGGTTCCCGGGACACCCGACATATGTTTTTC. This gives the protein CACDPLLGDFGSRDTRHMFF.